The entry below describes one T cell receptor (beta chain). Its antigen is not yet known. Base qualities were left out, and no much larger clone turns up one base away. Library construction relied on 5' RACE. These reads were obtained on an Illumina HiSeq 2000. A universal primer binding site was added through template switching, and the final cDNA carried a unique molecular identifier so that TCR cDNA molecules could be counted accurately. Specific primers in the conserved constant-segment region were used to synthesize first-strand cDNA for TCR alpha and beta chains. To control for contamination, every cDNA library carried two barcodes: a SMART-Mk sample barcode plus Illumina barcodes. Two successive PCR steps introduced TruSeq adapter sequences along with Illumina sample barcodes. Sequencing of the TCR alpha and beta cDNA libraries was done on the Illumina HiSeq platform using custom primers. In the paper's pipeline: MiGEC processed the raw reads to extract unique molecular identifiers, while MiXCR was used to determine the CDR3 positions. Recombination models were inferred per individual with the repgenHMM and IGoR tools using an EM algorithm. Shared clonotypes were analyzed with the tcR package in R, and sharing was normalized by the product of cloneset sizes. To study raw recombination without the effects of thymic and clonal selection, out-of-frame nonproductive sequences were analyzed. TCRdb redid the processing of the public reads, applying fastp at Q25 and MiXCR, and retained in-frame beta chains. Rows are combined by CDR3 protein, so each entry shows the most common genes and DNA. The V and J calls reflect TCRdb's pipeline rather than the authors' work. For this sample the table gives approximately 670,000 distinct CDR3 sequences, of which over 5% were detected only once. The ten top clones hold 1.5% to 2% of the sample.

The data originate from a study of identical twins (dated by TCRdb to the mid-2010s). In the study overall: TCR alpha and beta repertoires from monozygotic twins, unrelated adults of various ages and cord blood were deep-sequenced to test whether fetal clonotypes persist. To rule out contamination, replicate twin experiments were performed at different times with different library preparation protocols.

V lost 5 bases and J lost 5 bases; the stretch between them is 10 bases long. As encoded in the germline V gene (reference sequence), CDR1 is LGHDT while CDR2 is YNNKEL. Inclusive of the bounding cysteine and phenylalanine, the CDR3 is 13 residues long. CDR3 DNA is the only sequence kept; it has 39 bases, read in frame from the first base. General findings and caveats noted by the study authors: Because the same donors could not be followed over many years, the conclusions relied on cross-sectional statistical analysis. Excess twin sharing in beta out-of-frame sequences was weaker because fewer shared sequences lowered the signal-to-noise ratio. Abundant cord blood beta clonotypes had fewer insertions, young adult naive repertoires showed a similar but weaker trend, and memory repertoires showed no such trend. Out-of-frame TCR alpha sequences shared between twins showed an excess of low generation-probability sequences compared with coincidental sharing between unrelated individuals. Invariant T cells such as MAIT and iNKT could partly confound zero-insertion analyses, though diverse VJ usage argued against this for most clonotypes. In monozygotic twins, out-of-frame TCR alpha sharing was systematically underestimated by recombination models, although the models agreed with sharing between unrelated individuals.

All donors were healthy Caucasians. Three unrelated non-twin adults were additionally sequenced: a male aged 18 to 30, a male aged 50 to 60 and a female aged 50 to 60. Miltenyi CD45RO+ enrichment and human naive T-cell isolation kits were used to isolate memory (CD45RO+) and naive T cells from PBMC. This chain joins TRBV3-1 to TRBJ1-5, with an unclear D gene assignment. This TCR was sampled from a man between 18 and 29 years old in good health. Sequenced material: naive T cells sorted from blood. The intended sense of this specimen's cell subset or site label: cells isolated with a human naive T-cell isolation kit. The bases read TGTGCCAGCAGCAAAAAGCTGGATCAGCCCCAGCATTTT. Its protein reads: CASSKKLDQPQHF.